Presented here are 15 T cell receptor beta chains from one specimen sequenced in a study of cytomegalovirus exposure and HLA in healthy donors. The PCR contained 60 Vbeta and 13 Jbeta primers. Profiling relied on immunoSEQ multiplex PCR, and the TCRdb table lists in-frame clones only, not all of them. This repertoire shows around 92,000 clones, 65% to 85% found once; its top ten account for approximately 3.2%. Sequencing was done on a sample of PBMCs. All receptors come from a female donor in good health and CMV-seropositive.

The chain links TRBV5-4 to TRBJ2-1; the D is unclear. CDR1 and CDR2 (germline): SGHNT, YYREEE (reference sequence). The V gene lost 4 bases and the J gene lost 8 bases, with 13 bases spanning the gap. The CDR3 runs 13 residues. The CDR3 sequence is CASSLPLSDEQFF. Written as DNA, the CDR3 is TGTGCCAGCAGCCTACCCCTAAGCGATGAGCAGTTCTTC. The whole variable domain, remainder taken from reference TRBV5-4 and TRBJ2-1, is ETGVTQSPTHLIKTRGQQVTLRCSSQSGHNTVSWYQQALGQGPQFIFQYYREEENGRGNFPPRFSGLQFPNYSSELNVNALELDDSALYLCASSLPLSDEQFFGPGTRLTVL.

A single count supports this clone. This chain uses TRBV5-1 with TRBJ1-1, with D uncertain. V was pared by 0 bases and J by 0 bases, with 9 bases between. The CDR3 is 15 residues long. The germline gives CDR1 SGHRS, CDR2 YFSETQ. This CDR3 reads CASSLARRMNTEAFF. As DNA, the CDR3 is TGCGCCAGCAGCTTGGCCCGGAGAATGAACACTGAAGCTTTCTTT.

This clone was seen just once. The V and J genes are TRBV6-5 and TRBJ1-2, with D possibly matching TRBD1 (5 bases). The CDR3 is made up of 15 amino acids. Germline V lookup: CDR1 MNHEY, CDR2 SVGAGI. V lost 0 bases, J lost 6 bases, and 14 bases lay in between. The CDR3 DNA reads TGTGCCAGCAGTTACTCCGGACTGCGGGGGAATGGCTACACCTTC. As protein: CASSYSGLRGNGYTF.

CDR3 sequence: CASTTRRQLGAEAFF. The CDR3 DNA is TGTGCCAGCACCACCCGGAGACAGCTAGGGGCTGAAGCTTTCTTT. The J gene is TRBJ1-1, the V gene TRBV6-1; possibly TRBD1 for D (5 bases). V lost 7 bases, J lost 6 bases, and 21 bases lay in between. The germline V gene has CDR1 MNHNS and CDR2 SASEGT. The CDR3 covers 15 residues.

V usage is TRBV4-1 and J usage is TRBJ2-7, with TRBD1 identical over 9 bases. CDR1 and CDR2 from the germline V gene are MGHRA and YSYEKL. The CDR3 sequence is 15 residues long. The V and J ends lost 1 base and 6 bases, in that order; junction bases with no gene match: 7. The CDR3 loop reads CASSQAGTGTTEQYF. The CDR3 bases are TGCGCCAGCAGCCAAGCTGGGACAGGGACGACCGAGCAGTACTTC.

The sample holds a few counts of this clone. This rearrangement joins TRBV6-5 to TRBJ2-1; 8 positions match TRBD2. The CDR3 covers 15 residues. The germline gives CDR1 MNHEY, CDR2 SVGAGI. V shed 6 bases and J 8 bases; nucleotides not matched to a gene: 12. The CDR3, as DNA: TGTGCCAGCAGCCTCGATGCGGGAGGCAGGGATGAGCAGTTCTTC. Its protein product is CASSLDAGGRDEQFF.

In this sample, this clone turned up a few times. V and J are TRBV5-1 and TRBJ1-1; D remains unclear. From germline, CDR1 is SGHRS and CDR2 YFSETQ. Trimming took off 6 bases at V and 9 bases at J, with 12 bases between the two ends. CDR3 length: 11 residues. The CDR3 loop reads CASISGKQAFF. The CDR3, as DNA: TGCGCCAGCATCTCGGGAAAGCAAGCTTTCTTT.

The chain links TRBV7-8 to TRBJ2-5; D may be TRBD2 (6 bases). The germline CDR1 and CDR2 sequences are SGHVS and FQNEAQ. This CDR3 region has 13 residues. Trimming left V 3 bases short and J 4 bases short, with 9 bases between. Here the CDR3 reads CASSFWGGETQYF. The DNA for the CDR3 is TGTGCCAGCAGCTTTTGGGGAGGAGAGACCCAGTACTTC.

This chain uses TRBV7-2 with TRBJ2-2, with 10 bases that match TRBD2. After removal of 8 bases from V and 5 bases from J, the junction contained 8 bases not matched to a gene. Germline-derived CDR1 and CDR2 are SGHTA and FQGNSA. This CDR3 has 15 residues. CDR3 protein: CASGIGLAETGELFF. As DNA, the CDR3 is TGTGCCAGCGGCATTGGACTAGCGGAGACCGGGGAGCTGTTTTTT.

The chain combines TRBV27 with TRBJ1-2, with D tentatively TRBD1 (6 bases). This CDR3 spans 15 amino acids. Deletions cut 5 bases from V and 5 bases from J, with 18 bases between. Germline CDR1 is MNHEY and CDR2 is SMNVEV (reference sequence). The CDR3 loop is CASSPRQGGRYGYTF. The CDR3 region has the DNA TGTGCCAGCAGTCCCCGTCAAGGGGGTCGGTATGGCTACACCTTC.

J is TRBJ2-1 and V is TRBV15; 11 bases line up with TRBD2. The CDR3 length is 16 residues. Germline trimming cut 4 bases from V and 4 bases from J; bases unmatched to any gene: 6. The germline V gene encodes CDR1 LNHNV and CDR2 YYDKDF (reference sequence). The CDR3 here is CATSTPRTSGYNEQFF. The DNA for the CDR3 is TGTGCCACCAGCACCCCCAGGACTAGCGGGTACAATGAGCAGTTCTTC.

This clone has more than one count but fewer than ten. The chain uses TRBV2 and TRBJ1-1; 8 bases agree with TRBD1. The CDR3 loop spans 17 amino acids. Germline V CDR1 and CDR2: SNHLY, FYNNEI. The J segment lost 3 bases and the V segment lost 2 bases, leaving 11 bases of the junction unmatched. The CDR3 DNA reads TGTGCCAGCAGTGAACCCCGGGACAGGACGTACGACACTGAAGCTTTCTTT. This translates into CASSEPRDRTYDTEAFF.

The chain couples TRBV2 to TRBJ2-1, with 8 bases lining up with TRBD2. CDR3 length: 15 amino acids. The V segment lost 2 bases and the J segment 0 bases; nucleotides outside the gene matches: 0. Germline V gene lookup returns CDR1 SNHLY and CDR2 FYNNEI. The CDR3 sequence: CASSESGGSYNEQFF. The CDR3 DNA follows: TGTGCCAGCAGTGAAAGCGGGGGCTCCTACAATGAGCAGTTCTTC.

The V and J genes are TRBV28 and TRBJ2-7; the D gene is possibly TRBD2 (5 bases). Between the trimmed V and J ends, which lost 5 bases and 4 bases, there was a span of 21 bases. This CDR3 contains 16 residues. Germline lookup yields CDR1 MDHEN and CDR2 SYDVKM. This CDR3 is CASSRSSGSGLYEQYF. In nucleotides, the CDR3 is TGTGCCAGCAGTCGATCCTCGGGATCAGGTCTGTACGAGCAGTACTTC.

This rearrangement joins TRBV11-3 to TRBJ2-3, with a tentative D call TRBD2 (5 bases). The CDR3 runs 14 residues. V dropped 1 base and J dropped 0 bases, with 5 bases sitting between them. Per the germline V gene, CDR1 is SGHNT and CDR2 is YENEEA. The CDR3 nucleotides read TGTGCCAGCAGCTTAGGAGGGAGCACAGATACGCAGTATTTT. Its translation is CASSLGGSTDTQYF.